The sequence of this TCR beta chain was determined in a study of blood T cell repertoires in COVID-19. Whole-study context: COVID-19 samples from acute and convalescent phases originated in the United States, Italy and Spain. T cells, B-cell-depleted T cells, or PBMCs provided the cDNA or gDNA that served as material.

Per the study methods: It was from reference gene primer amplification that nucleated cell counts were estimated. The assay was immunoSEQ multiplex PCR, and TCRdb's table has in-frame clones only and misses some. The V and J calls and clone size are taken from that table; D and trimming were inferred from the DNA. The sample includes approximately 97,000 clones, 85% seen only once; the top ten take over 35%. The CDR3 length is 17 residues. CDR1 is SGHRS, CDR2 YFSETQ, per germline. Trimming removed 4 bases from V and 0 bases from J; junction bases left unmatched: 5. This clonotype was sampled from an elderly man with acute or convalescent COVID-19. The rearrangement links TRBV5-1 to TRBJ2-7; TRBD2 agrees at 15 bases. Material: peripheral blood. CDR3 nucleotide sequence: TGCGCCAGCAGCATGGGACTAGCGGGAGGCCACTCCTACGAGCAGTACTTC. Amino acids: CASSMGLAGGHSYEQYF. The full variable domain, rest sourced from reference TRBV5-1 and TRBJ2-7, is KAGVTQTPRYLIKTRGQQVTLSCSPISGHRSVSWYQQTPGQGLQFLFEYFSETQRNKGNFPGRFSGRQFSNSRSEMNVSTLELGDSALYLCASSMGLAGGHSYEQYFGPGTRLTVT.